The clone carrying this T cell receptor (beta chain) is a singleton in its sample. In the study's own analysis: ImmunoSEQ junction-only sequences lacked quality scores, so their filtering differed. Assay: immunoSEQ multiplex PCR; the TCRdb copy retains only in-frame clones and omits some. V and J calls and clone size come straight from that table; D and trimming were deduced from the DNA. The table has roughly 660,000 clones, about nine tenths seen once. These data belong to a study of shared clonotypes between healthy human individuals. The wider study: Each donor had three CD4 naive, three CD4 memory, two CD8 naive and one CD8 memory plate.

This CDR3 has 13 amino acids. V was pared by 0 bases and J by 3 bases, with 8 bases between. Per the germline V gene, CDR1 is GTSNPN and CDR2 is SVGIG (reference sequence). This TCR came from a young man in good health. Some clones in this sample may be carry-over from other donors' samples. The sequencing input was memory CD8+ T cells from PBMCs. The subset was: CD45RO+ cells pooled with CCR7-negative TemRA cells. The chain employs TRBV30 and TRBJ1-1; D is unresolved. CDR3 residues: CAWSVPIYTEAFF. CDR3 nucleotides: TGTGCCTGGAGTGTCCCCATCTACACTGAAGCTTTCTTT.